The 29 T cell receptor beta chains listed next were all sequenced from one sample in a study of blood T cells in healthy people across ages. The use of a sample-barcoded 5' primer and a J-beta primer mix characterized a second PCR of 7 to 11 cycles. One entry per CDR3 protein, called by TCRdb with MiXCR from the 5' RACE reads. This repertoire shows about 650,000 distinct CDR3 sequences, less than 40% found once; its top ten account for approximately 15%. The sample was blood. Every receptor here comes from a woman aged 80 or older in good health.

The chain combines TRBV7-4 with TRBJ2-3; TRBD2 aligns across 13 bases. Per the germline V gene, CDR1 is SGHVT and CDR2 is SQSDAQ. The trim removed 1 base at V and 4 bases at J, leaving 5 bases unmatched. This CDR3 has 17 amino acids. CDR3 amino acids: CASSLVRGLAGPDTQYF. DNA of the CDR3: TGTGCCAGCAGCTTAGTAAGGGGACTAGCGGGACCAGATACGCAGTATTTT.

Many counts were recorded for this clonotype. This chain joins TRBV7-3 and TRBJ1-2; 7 bases are shared with TRBD1. V shed 0 bases, J shed 4 bases, and the junction held 2 bases outside the gene matches. The CDR3 length is 14 residues. Germline CDR1 and CDR2: SGHTA and FQGTGA. CDR3 sequence reads: CASSLTSGGYGYTF. CDR3 bases: TGTGCCAGCAGCTTAACGTCAGGGGGCTATGGCTACACCTTC.

This clonotype was detected many times. The chain has TRBV20-1 and TRBJ1-5; D is uncertain. The V end lost 0 bases, the J end lost 7 bases, and 16 bases lay between the germline ends. This CDR3 is built from 15 residues. Looked up from germline, CDR1 is DFQATT and CDR2 is SNEGSKA (reference sequence). The CDR3 DNA reads TGCAGTGCTAGAGATAGCGGGGTCGCCGGGCAGCCCCAGCATTTT. Its translation: CSARDSGVAGQPQHF.

The V call is TRBV5-1, the J call TRBJ2-2; weak D call: TRBD1 (5 bases). Looked up from germline, CDR1 is SGHRS and CDR2 is YFSETQ. The CDR3 loop spans 15 amino acids. V lost 4 bases and J lost 9, with 19 bases in between. This CDR3 reads CASSPEPGASRELFF. CDR3 coding DNA: TGCGCCAGCAGCCCAGAACCTGGGGCGTCTCGGGAGCTGTTTTTT.

This clonotype came up a few times. One junction end does not reproduce the germline sequence, and a read error may be involved. The V and J genes are TRBV4-3 and TRBJ1-6; no reliable D call. The CDR3 is made up of 15 amino acids. Per germline, CDR1 LGHNA and CDR2 YSLEER. The CDR3 is CASSQENSPNPPLHF. Written as DNA, the CDR3 is TGCGCCAGCAGCCAAGAAAACAGTCCTAATCCACCCCTCCACTTT.

This clonotype was seen a few times. The chain uses TRBV20-1 and TRBJ2-1; 7 bases match TRBD2. J gave up 4 bases and V 3 bases, and 9 bases lay outside the gene matches. Germline lookup yields CDR1 DFQATT and CDR2 SNEGSKA (reference sequence). The CDR3 runs to 15 residues. This CDR3 is CSARSGLGPYNEQFF. The DNA of the CDR3 is TGCAGTGCTAGGTCCGGACTAGGGCCATACAATGAGCAGTTCTTC.

This clonotype has a single count. A much larger clone differs from this one at a single base, so this may be a read error. The CDR3 DNA is TGTGCCAGCAGGGAGGGGACGGGAGTTCAGCCCCAGCATTTT. This codes for CASREGTGVQPQHF. J is TRBJ1-5 and V is TRBV7-2, with D perhaps TRBD1 (5 bases). The germline CDR1 and CDR2 sequences are SGHTA and FQGNSA. The ends were cut back, 6 bases at V and 6 bases at J, with 15 bases in the middle. The CDR3 loop spans 14 amino acids.

The chain recombines TRBV6-5 with TRBJ1-2, with 9 bases identical to TRBD1. Losses at the gene ends were 8 bases for V and 4 bases for J; bases not matched to a gene: 8. This CDR3 contains 14 residues. CDR1 is MNHEY, CDR2 SVGAGI, per germline. CDR3 DNA sequence: TGTGCCAGCCTCCCGGGACAGGGAGGCTATGGCTACACCTTC. Its translation: CASLPGQGGYGYTF.

This clonotype was seen repeatedly, ten times or more. This chain joins TRBV14 and TRBJ2-1, with D possibly matching TRBD2 (6 bases). CDR1 is SGHDN, CDR2 FVKESK, per germline. This CDR3 contains 16 residues. Trimming cost V 1 base and J 7 bases, with 17 bases left between them. This CDR3 reads CASSQGWDSSLNEQFF. The CDR3 region has the DNA TGTGCCAGCAGCCAAGGGTGGGACTCTAGCCTTAATGAGCAGTTCTTC.

This clonotype was found many times. This chain connects TRBV27 to TRBJ2-7, with 8 bases matching TRBD2. CDR1 MNHEY and CDR2 SMNVEV come from the germline V gene (reference sequence). This CDR3 contains 16 residues. Trimming at V came to 5 bases and at J to 5 bases, leaving 14 bases not matched to a gene. This CDR3 is CASSNLAGHALNEQYF. The CDR3 nucleotides are TGTGCCAGCAGTAACTTAGCGGGGCACGCTCTAAACGAGCAGTACTTC.

This chain connects TRBV5-6 to TRBJ2-1, with unresolved D. The assigned J gene may be wrong: the sequence end matches TRBJ2-7 better. Germline CDR1 is SGHDT and CDR2 is YYEEEE. This CDR3 comprises 15 residues. CDR3 coding DNA: TGTGCCAGCAGCCCTACTCAACGCTCCTACAATGAGCAGTACTTC. It codes for CASSPTQRSYNEQYF.

This clonotype was found many times. This chain connects TRBV7-3 to TRBJ2-1; D remains ambiguous. Trimming shortened V by 8 bases and J by 6 bases, and 20 bases separated the two germline ends. Germline CDR1 and CDR2: SGHTA and FQGTGA. This CDR3 region has 15 residues. The CDR3 DNA reads TGTGCCAGCGGTCCCTTTTTAGGCCGGGTCAATGAGCAGTTCTTC. This sequence encodes CASGPFLGRVNEQFF.

This clonotype was seen at least ten times. V usage is TRBV7-3 and J usage is TRBJ2-3, with D perhaps matching TRBD2 (6 bases). The germline gives CDR1 SGHTA, CDR2 FQGTGA. Trimming removed 2 bases from V and 4 bases from J, with 16 bases in between. CDR3 length equals 16 residues. CDR3 sequence: CASSLVGGRNPDTQYF. DNA of the CDR3: TGTGCCAGCAGCTTAGTCGGGGGTCGGAACCCAGATACGCAGTATTTT. Using reference TRBV7-3 and TRBJ2-3 for the parts outside the CDR3, the full variable domain is GAGVSQTPSNKVTEKGKYVELRCDPISGHTALYWYRQSLGQGPEFLIYFQGTGAADDSGLPNDRFFAVRPEGSVSTLKIQRTERGDSAVYLCASSLVGGRNPDTQYFGPGTRLTVL.

Regarding this clonotype: At one end, the junction sequence differs from germline, possibly due to a read error. The chain couples TRBV7-7 to TRBJ1-1; no clear D gene. Germline assignment: CDR1 SSHAT and CDR2 FNYEAQ (reference sequence). The CDR3 is 15 residues long. DNA of the CDR3: TGTGCTAGCAGCTTAGAGCGTGGGGTGAACACTGAAGCTTTCTTT. This translates into CASSLERGVNTEAFF.

This clonotype showed up many times. This chain links TRBV6-6 with TRBJ2-1; the match to TRBD2 covers 10 bases. V lost 2 bases, J lost 5 bases, and 9 bases stayed unmatched. The germline V gene encodes CDR1 MNHNY and CDR2 SVGAGI (reference sequence). This CDR3 region has 17 residues. The chain's CDR3 is CASSYQISGGRDNEQFF. The CDR3 DNA reads TGTGCCAGCAGTTACCAGATTAGCGGGGGGAGGGACAATGAGCAGTTCTTC.

The chain carries TRBV4-1 and TRBJ1-1; 7 bases fit TRBD1. The ends lost 1 base at V and 10 bases at J; junction bases unmatched: 15. CDR1 is MGHRA and CDR2 is YSYEKL in the germline V gene. The CDR3 spans 16 residues. DNA of the CDR3: TGCGCCAGCAGCCAAGGATGGGGGGAGGGGGCGCTTGGAGCTTTCTTT. Translated: CASSQGWGEGALGAFF.

About this clonotype itself: Since a much larger clone is just one base distant, this may be a read error. The V gene is TRBV7-2, the J gene TRBJ2-7, with 7 positions matching TRBD1. This CDR3 is 16 amino acids long. Germline CDR1 and CDR2: SGHTA and FQGNSA. The CDR3 is CAGSRRRGPSSYEQYF. The DNA of the CDR3 is TGTGCCGGCAGCCGGCGAAGGGGGCCCAGCTCCTACGAGCAGTACTTC. Full variable domain (missing parts from reference TRBV7-2 and TRBJ2-7): GAGVSQSPSNKVTEKGKDVELRCDPISGHTALYWYRQSLGQGLEFLIYFQGNSAPDKSGLPSDRFSAERTGGSVSTLTIQRTQQEDSAVYLCAGSRRRGPSSYEQYFGPGTRLTVT.

Comments on this clonotype: A much larger clone differs from this one at a single base, so this may be a read error. V is TRBV7-2 and J is TRBJ2-1; D remains ambiguous. The assigned J gene may be wrong: the sequence end matches TRBJ2-7 better. CDR3 length: 14 amino acids. In germline, CDR1 is SGHTA, CDR2 FQGNSA. The CDR3 spells CASSLGITYNEQYF. Here the CDR3 DNA reads TGTGCCAGCAGCCTGGGGATCACCTACAATGAGCAGTACTTC.

This clonotype was recorded many times. In DNA, the CDR3 is TGCAGTCCAAAACAACGACTAGCCTCCTACAATGAGCAGTTCTTC. This translates into CSPKQRLASYNEQFF. The rearrangement links TRBV20-1 to TRBJ2-1, with TRBD2 matching over 7 bases. Looked up from germline, CDR1 is DFQATT and CDR2 is SNEGSKA (reference sequence). The CDR3 extends over 15 amino acids. V gave up 8 bases and J gave up 0 bases; unmatched junction bases: 10.

The V gene is TRBV10-3, the J gene TRBJ2-1, with 7 bases that match TRBD1. Germline CDR1 and CDR2: ENHRY and SYGVKD. CDR3 length: 15 amino acids. V lost 4 bases and J lost 2; bases outside the gene matches: 5. CDR3 sequence: CAISVQGYPYNEQFF. The CDR3 nucleotides read TGTGCCATCAGTGTACAGGGGTACCCCTACAATGAGCAGTTCTTC.

This clonotype was seen ten or more times. V and J are TRBV9 and TRBJ2-1; no clear D gene. This CDR3 comprises 13 residues. Germline V lookup: CDR1 SGDLS, CDR2 YYNGEE. The V end was cut by 2 bases, the J end by 5 bases, with 8 bases between. Here the CDR3 reads CASSVVVDNEQFF. The CDR3 coding sequence is TGTGCCAGCAGCGTCGTAGTGGACAATGAGCAGTTCTTC.

The V gene is TRBV7-2, the J gene TRBJ2-7; 9 bases agree with TRBD1. Germline V gene sequence: CDR1 SGHTA, CDR2 FQGNSA. V gave up 5 bases and J gave up 3 bases; unmatched junction bases: 14. The CDR3 runs 17 residues. CDR3 DNA sequence: TGTGCCAGCAGCAGAGGGACAGGGCCGATTACCGACTACGAGCAGTACTTC. This translates into CASSRGTGPITDYEQYF. Using reference TRBV7-2 and TRBJ2-7 for the parts outside the CDR3, the full variable domain is GAGVSQSPSNKVTEKGKDVELRCDPISGHTALYWYRQSLGQGLEFLIYFQGNSAPDKSGLPSDRFSAERTGGSVSTLTIQRTQQEDSAVYLCASSRGTGPITDYEQYFGPGTRLTVT.

This chain connects TRBV25-1 to TRBJ1-1; D may be TRBD1 (5 bases). V lost 4 bases, J lost 4 bases, and 16 bases lay in between. The germline CDR1 and CDR2 sequences are MGHDK and SYGVNS. This CDR3 spans 15 amino acids. DNA for the CDR3: TGTGCCAGCAGTGCCTGGGGGACCAAGGGCACTGAAGCTTTCTTT. Protein sequence: CASSAWGTKGTEAFF.

This sequence joins TRBV7-9 and TRBJ1-4; 8 nucleotides line up with TRBD1. This CDR3 spans 14 amino acids. The germline V gene has CDR1 SEHNR and CDR2 FQNEAQ (reference sequence). Trimming cost V 5 bases and J 8 bases; bases outside gene matches: 7. Here the CDR3 DNA reads TGTGCCAGCAGCGCGGGACAGGTTAGGGAAAAACTGTTTTTT. It specifies CASSAGQVREKLFF.

The V call is TRBV5-1, the J call TRBJ2-3; D gene ambiguous. The CDR3 extends over 15 amino acids. V was cut by 4 bases and J by 0 bases, with 12 bases left in between. The V gene's germline CDR1 is SGHRS and CDR2 YFSETQ. The CDR3 nucleotides read TGCGCCAGCAGCGACGATAGAGCTAGCACAGATACGCAGTATTTT. As protein: CASSDDRASTDTQYF.

At least ten counts were recorded for this clonotype. This CDR3 reads CASSIGVNYGYTF. CDR3 nucleotides: TGCGCCAGCAGCATAGGGGTTAACTATGGCTACACCTTC. The chain is built from TRBV5-1 and TRBJ1-2; maybe TRBD1 (5 bases). The V gene lost 4 bases and the J gene lost 1 base, with 8 bases spanning the gap. Per the germline V gene, CDR1 is SGHRS and CDR2 is YFSETQ. This CDR3 is 13 amino acids long.

The chain joins TRBV6-2 or TRBV6-3 to TRBJ2-5; 8 bases are shared with TRBD2. There are 16 residues in the CDR3. Per the germline V gene, CDR1 is MNHEY and CDR2 is SVGEGT. V lost 2 bases, J lost 1 base, and 6 bases stayed unmatched. CDR3 in amino acids: CASSYDPTSGQETQYF. The CDR3 DNA follows: TGTGCCAGCAGTTACGATCCTACTAGCGGCCAAGAGACCCAGTACTTC.

The chain recombines TRBV5-6 with TRBJ1-2, with D unclear. The CDR3 totals 12 residues. Trimming took off 0 bases at V and 8 bases at J, with 8 bases between the two ends. Germline V CDR1 and CDR2: SGHDT, YYEEEE. The CDR3 DNA is TGTGCCAGCAGCTTGGCCAAGACAGGCTACACCTTC. It is translated as CASSLAKTGYTF.

On this clonotype itself: Being one base from a much bigger clone, this may be a read error. The chain recombines TRBV27 with TRBJ2-1; D is uncertain. Trimming took off 2 bases at V and 13 bases at J, with 15 bases between the two ends. The CDR3 length is 13 residues. CDR1 and CDR2 from the germline V gene are MNHEY and SMNVEV (reference sequence). The CDR3 coding sequence is TGTGCCAGCAGTTTAGTAGGGTCTCAGACCCAGTTCTTC. Protein: CASSLVGSQTQFF.